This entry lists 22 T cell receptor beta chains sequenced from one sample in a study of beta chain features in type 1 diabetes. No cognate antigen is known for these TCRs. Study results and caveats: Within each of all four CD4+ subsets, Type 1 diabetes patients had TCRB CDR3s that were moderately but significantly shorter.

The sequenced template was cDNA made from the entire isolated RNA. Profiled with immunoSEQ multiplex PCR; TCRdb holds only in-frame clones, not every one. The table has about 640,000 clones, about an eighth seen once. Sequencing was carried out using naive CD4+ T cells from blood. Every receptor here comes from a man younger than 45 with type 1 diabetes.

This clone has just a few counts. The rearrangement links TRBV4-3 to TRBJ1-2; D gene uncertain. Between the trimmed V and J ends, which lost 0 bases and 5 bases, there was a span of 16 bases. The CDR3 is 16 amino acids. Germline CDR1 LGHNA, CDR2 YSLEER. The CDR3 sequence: CASSQDRWERGYGYTF. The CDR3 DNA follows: TGCGCCAGCAGCCAAGATAGGTGGGAAAGAGGGTATGGCTACACCTTC.

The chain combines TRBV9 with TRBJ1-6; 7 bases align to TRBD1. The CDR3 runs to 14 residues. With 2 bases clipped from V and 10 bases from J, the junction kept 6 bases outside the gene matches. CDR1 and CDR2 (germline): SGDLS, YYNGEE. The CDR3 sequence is CASSVETGSSPLHF. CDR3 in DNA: TGTGCCAGCAGCGTGGAGACAGGGAGCTCACCCCTCCACTTT.

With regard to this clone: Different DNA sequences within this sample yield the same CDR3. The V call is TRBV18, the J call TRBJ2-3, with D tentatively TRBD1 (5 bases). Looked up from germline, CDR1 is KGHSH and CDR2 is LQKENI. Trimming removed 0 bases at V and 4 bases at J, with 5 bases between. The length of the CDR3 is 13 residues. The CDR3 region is CASSPPGADTQYF. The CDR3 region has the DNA TGTGCCAGCTCACCACCAGGGGCAGATACGCAGTATTTT.

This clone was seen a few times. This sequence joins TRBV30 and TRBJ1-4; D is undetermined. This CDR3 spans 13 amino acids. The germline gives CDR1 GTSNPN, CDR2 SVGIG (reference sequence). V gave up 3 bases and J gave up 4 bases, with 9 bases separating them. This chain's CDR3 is CAWSRGDNEKLFF. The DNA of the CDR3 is TGTGCCTGGAGCCGCGGCGATAATGAAAAACTGTTTTTT.

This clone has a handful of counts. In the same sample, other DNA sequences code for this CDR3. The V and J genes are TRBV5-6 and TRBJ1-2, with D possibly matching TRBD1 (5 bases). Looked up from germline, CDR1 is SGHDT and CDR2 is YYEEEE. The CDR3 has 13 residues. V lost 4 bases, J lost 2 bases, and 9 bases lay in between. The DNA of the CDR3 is TGTGCCAGCAGCCCGGGACGGAACTATGGCTACACCTTC. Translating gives CASSPGRNYGYTF. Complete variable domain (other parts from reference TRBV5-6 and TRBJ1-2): DAGVTQSPTHLIKTRGQQVTLRCSPKSGHDTVSWYQQALGQGPQFIFQYYEEEERQRGNFPDRFSGHQFPNYSSELNVNALLLGDSALYLCASSPGRNYGYTFGSGTRLTVV.

CDR3 sequence: CASSTLDQPQHF. The CDR3 DNA reads TGTGCCAGCAGTACCCTCGATCAGCCCCAGCATTTT. The J gene is TRBJ1-5, the V gene TRBV28; D uncertain. CDR3 length: 12 amino acids. V lost 5 bases and J 5 bases, leaving 7 bases between the germline ends. Germline loops: CDR1 MDHEN, CDR2 SYDVKM.

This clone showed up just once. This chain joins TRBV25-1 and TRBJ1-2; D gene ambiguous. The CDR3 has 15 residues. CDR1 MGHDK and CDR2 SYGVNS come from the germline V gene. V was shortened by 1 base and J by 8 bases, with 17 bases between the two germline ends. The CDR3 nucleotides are TGTGCCAGCAGTGAATTTAGTTTGGACTCCCGGGGCTACACCTTC. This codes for CASSEFSLDSRGYTF.

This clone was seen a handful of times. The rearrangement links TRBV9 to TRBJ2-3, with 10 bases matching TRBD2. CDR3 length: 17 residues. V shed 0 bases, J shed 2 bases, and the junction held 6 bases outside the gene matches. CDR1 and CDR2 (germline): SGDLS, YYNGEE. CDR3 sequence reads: CASSVALAGASTDTQYF. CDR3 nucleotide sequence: TGTGCCAGCAGCGTAGCTCTAGCGGGGGCTTCCACAGATACGCAGTATTTT.

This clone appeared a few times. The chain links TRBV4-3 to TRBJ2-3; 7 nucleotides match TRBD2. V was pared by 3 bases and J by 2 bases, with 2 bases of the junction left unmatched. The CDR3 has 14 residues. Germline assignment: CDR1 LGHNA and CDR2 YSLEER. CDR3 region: CASSQLADTDTQYF. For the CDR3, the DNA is TGCGCCAGCAGCCAGCTAGCGGACACAGATACGCAGTATTTT.

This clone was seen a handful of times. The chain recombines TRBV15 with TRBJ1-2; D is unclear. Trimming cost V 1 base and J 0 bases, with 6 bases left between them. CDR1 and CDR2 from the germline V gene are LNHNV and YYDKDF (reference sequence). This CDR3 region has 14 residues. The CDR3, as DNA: TGTGCCACCAGCAGAGCCAATTCTAACTATGGCTACACCTTC. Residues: CATSRANSNYGYTF. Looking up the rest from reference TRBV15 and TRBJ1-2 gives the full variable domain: DAMVIQNPRYQVTQFGKPVTLSCSQTLNHNVMYWYQQKSSQAPKLLFHYYDKDFNNEADTPDNFQSRRPNTSFCFLDIRSPGLGDTAMYLCATSRANSNYGYTFGSGTRLTVV.

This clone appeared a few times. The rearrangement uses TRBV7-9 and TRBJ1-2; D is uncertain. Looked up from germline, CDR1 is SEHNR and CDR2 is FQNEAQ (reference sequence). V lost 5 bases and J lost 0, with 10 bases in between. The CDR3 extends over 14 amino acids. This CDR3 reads CASSPIATNYGYTF. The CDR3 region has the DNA TGTGCCAGCAGCCCCATTGCCACTAACTATGGCTACACCTTC.

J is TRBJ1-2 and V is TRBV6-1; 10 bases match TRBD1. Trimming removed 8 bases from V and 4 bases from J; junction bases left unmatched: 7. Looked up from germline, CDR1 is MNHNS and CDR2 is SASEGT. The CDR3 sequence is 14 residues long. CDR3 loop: CASWGQGSIYGYTF. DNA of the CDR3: TGTGCCAGCTGGGGACAGGGGAGTATCTATGGCTACACCTTC.

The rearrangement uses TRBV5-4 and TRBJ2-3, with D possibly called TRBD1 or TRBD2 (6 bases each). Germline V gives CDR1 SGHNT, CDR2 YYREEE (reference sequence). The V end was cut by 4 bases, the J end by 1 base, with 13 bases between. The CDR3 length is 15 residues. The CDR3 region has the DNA TGTGCCAGCAGCCCTTCGGGGGCCGGCACAGATACGCAGTATTTT. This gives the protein CASSPSGAGTDTQYF.

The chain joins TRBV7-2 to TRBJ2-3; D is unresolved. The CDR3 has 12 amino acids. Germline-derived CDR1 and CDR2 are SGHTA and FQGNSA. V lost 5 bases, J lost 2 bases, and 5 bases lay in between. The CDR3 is CASSRATDTQYF. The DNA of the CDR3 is TGTGCCAGCAGCCGAGCCACAGATACGCAGTATTTT.

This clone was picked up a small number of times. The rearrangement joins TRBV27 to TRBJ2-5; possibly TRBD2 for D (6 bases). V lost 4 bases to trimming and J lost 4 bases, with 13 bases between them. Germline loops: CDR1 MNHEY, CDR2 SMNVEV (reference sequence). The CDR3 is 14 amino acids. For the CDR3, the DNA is TGTGCCAGCAGTTGGGCCGTGGAGGGAGAGACCCAGTACTTC. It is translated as CASSWAVEGETQYF.

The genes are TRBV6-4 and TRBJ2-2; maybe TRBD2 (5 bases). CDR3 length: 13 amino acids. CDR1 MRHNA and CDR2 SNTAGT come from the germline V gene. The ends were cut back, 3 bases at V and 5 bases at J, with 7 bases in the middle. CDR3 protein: CASSEEETGELFF. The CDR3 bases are TGTGCCAGCAGTGAGGAGGAGACCGGGGAGCTGTTTTTT.

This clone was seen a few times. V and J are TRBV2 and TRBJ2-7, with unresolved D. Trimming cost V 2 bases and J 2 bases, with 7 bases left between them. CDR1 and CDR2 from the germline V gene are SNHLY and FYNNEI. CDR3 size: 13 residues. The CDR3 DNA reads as TGTGCCAGCAGTGAAAGCTGGCCCTACGAGCAGTACTTC. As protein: CASSESWPYEQYF.

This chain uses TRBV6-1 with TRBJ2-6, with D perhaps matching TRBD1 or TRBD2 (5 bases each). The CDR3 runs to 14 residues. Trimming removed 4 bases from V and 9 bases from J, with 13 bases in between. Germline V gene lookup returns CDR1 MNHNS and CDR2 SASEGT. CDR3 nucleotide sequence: TGTGCCAGCAGTGGTACCGGGACGTTCAACGTCCTGACTTTC. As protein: CASSGTGTFNVLTF.

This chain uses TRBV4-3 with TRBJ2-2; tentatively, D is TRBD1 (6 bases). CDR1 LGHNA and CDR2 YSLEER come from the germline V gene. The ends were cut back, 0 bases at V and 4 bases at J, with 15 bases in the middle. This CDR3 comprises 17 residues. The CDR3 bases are TGCGCCAGCAGCCAAGAAGGAGTAGGACAGTTCACCGGGGAGCTGTTTTTT. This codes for CASSQEGVGQFTGELFF.

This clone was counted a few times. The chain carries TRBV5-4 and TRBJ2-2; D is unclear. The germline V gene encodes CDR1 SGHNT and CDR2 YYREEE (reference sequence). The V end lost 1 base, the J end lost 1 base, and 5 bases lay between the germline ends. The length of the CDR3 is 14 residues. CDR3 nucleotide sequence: TGTGCCAGCAGCTTGAGGCAGAACACCGGGGAGCTGTTTTTT. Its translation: CASSLRQNTGELFF.

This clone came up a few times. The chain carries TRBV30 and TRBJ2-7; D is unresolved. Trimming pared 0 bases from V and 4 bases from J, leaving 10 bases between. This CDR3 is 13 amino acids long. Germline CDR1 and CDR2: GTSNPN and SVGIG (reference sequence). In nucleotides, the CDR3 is TGTGCCTGGAGTGTCAGTCTTATGTACGAGCAGTACTTC. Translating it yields CAWSVSLMYEQYF.

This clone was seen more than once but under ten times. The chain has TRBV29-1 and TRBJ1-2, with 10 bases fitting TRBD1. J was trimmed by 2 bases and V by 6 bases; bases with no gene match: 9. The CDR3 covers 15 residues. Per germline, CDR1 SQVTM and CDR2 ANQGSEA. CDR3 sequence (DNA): TGCAGCGTCCTGGGACAGGGGCAGAAGAACTATGGCTACACCTTC. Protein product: CSVLGQGQKNYGYTF.